This TCR beta chain stems from a study of CD8 T cells in Susac syndrome (dated by TCRdb to between 2017 and 2020). Context from the whole study: The study used repertoire sequencing to test whether antigen drove CD8+ T cell activation and differentiation in Susac syndrome. The clonality of the CD8+ T cell repertoire was compared across approximately 11 healthy donors, roughly 14 Susac syndrome patients and under 18 multiple sclerosis patients.

A remark on this clonotype: The antigen it binds to is not known. An end of the junction does not agree with germline; a read error may underlie this.

Findings and caveats that apply to the study as a whole: The TCR sequencing and HLA analysis was acknowledged to have included a relatively small number of individuals.

RNA was extracted using the RNeasy kit, and roughly 0.45 to 1 microgram was reverse transcribed with random hexamers. The immunoSEQ multiplex PCR assay, which covers 54 Vbeta and 13 Jbeta segments, was used to amplify TCR beta CDR3 regions. PCR amplification bias was corrected using a synthetic template baseline for primer optimization and computational correction. Turning to the authors' computational methods: Only productive sequences were kept, with reads annotated to V, D and J genes according to IMGT and analyzed in immunoSEQ Analyzer. Clonality was calculated as one minus the Shannon entropy normalized by log2 of the number of productive unique sequences. For each patient and control, public and private clones were evaluated within the 100 most prevalent clones. Clones were defined as Susac-specific when absent from the healthy and MS cohorts, from roughly 1,100 published viral clones and from other ImmuneACCESS disease sequences. TCRdb reprocessed the public reads (quality trimming at Q25 with fastp, clone calling with MiXCR) and kept in-frame beta chains. Records with the same CDR3 protein are collapsed into one entry carrying the most frequent genes and DNA. Clone size and V and J calls follow TCRdb, not the original study. Present in this sample are hundreds of thousands of distinct CDR3 sequences, 70% to 90% of which were seen just once. The ten biggest clones cover roughly 0.21% of the sample.

High-throughput TCR beta sequencing profiled peripheral blood CD8+ and CD4+ T cells from healthy donors, Susac syndrome patients and multiple sclerosis patients. The multiple sclerosis controls were treatment-naive patients whose relapsing-remitting disease, either stable or active, fulfilled the revised McDonald criteria. Bulk CD8+ and CD4+ T cells were purified by magnetic negative isolation, whereas CD8+ TEMRA cells were enriched by FACS. Blood was collected in EDTA tubes and processed within 24 hours, with PBMCs isolated through density gradient centrifugation. PBMCs intended for TCR sequencing were frozen in liquid nitrogen and were later thawed in a 37 degrees C water bath. Purity of sorted or isolated CD4+, CD8+ and CD8+ TEMRA cells was at least 90%. Source material: CD8+ T cells from PBMCs. The sequence came from a human donor with multiple sclerosis.

The DNA sequence follows: TGTGCCAGCAGCTTATTAGCACCGTTGGGACAAGGAATTAAGTTACAAGAGACCCAGTACTTC. Its amino acids are CASSLLAPLGQGIKLQETQYF. The chain uses TRBV27 and TRBJ2-5; the D segment could be TRBD1, given 6 matching bases. The germline V gene (reference sequence) sets CDR1 to MNHEY and CDR2 to SMNVEV. The CDR3 contains 21 residues, cysteine and phenylalanine counted. This entry keeps only the CDR3 DNA: 63 bases, framed from base 1.